This T cell receptor (beta chain) was sequenced in a study of cytomegalovirus exposure and HLA in healthy donors. PCR used 60 Vbeta primers and 13 Jbeta primers. Sequencing was performed with immunoSEQ multiplex PCR; in TCRdb, only in-frame clones are kept and a portion is missing. The sample table includes about 130,000 clones. Study conclusions and caveats: A missense DCLRE1C variant was associated with V- and J-gene trimming of TCR beta chains in a later analysis, and an independent cohort replicated the association. A prior analysis recorded that most TCR beta V segments were productive about 87% or about 30% of the time.

Points on this clone: Its antigen is unknown.

V lost 0 bases, J lost 0 bases, and 6 bases lay in between. The CDR3 has 15 residues. CDR1 and CDR2 from the germline V gene are SGHRS and YFSETQ. Source material: PBMCs. This TCR came from a woman aged 55-70 years in good health and CMV-seronegative. The chain links TRBV5-1 to TRBJ1-4; no firm D call. The CDR3 here is CASSLGHATNEKLFF. CDR3 nucleotide sequence: TGCGCCAGCAGCTTGGGACACGCAACTAATGAAAAACTGTTTTTT.